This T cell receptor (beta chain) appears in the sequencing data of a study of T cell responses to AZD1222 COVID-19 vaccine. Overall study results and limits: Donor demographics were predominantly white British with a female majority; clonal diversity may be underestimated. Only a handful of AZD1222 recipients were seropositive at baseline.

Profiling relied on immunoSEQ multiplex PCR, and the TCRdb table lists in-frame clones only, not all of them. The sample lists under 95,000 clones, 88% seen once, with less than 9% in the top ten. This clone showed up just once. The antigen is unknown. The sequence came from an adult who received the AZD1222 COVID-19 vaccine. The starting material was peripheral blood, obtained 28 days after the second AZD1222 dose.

The CDR3 region has the DNA TGTGCCAGCAGCTTGGGCGGGACCCCGGCCTACAATGAGCAGTTCTTC. This codes for CASSLGGTPAYNEQFF. The J gene is TRBJ2-1, the V gene TRBV5-6; a possible D gene is TRBD2 (6 bases). Germline V gives CDR1 SGHDT, CDR2 YYEEEE. This CDR3 contains 16 residues. V lost 0 bases, J lost 2 bases, and 12 bases lay in between.